This TCR beta chain comes out of a study of cytotoxic CD8 clonotypes in ibrutinib-treated CLL. Overall study: Within the patient group, 11 were relapsed/refractory and approximately 14 treatment-naive, and around 17 were IGHV unmutated. The authors obtained response samples at a median of around 11 months of treatment, range 6 to 36. Study-level findings and limits: A rise in clonality was seen at ibrutinib response, and a fall back toward baseline was seen at progression.

About this clone: What it binds is not known.

Germline lookup yields CDR1 MDHEN and CDR2 SYDVKM. This CDR3 is built from 16 residues. With 4 bases clipped from V and 5 bases from J, the junction kept 13 bases outside the gene matches. The protocol was immunoSEQ multiplex PCR, while the TCRdb copy is restricted to in-frame clones and leaves out a portion. This table has about 140,000 clones, roughly 77% appearing once. The chain uses TRBV28 and TRBJ1-2, with 7 bases that match TRBD1. This TCR was recovered from a human donor with chronic lymphocytic leukemia. The sequences come from PBMCs, collected after 12 months of ibrutinib treatment. DNA for the CDR3: TGTGCCAGCAGTTCGTCAGGAATTGGGACAGCTTATGGCTACACCTTC. Its protein is CASSSSGIGTAYGYTF.